This T cell receptor (beta chain) was sequenced in a study of cytomegalovirus exposure and HLA in healthy donors. Study at large: For the approximately 420 genotyped donors, more than 65% fell within the Caucasian-associated ancestry cluster. Study-wide results and caveats: A later analysis linked a missense DCLRE1C variant to TCR beta V- and J-gene trimming. Some TCR beta chains (164 of them) were listed as cytomegalovirus-associated.

Regarding this clone: What it recognizes is unknown.

At collection, donors were nominally healthy, but unrecorded immune exposures were probable. Trimming removed 3 bases from V and 6 bases from J; junction bases left unmatched: 8. This CDR3 has 16 residues. Germline CDR1 is SGDLS and CDR2 is YYNGEE. Primers: 60 Vbeta forward and 13 Jbeta reverse. Data came from immunoSEQ multiplex PCR; TCRdb stores just in-frame clones and leaves some out. This sample carries 150,000 or so clones, about three quarters of them seen once, and the ten largest clones take 10% to 15%. The receptor's source is a man aged 35-49 years in good health and CMV-seropositive. Sequencing was carried out using PBMCs. This chain uses TRBV9 with TRBJ2-7; 14 nucleotides match TRBD2. Here the CDR3 reads CASSAAPGTSGSEQYF. DNA for the CDR3: TGTGCCAGCAGCGCGGCCCCCGGGACTAGCGGGAGCGAGCAGTACTTC.